The clone carrying this T cell receptor beta chain was detected only a few times. The target antigen is unknown. Other DNA sequences from this sample encode an identical CDR3 as well. Treatment described: 15 Gy SBRT to primary tumor, nephrectomy 4 weeks later. The tumor was a clear cell renal cell carcinoma. This record belongs to a study of radiation and T cells in renal cell carcinoma. Overall study findings and caveats: Top 100 clonotypes averaged around 50% in irradiated versus around 45% in nephrectomy-only tumors.

Sequencing was performed with immunoSEQ multiplex PCR; in TCRdb, only in-frame clones are kept and a portion is missing. Among fewer than 25,000 clones listed, around 49% were seen once. V dropped 3 bases and J dropped 3; count of bases not matched to a gene: 0. This CDR3 contains 12 residues. The germline V gene encodes CDR1 SGDLS and CDR2 YYNGEE. Source: tumor tissue, taken from a patient whose treatment included radiotherapy and nephrectomy. The sequence was collected from a woman in her 50s with renal cell carcinoma. This sequence joins TRBV9 and TRBJ2-7; 7 bases match TRBD1. The CDR3 reads CASSGQGYEQYF. The CDR3 nucleotides are TGTGCCAGCAGCGGACAGGGCTACGAGCAGTACTTC.